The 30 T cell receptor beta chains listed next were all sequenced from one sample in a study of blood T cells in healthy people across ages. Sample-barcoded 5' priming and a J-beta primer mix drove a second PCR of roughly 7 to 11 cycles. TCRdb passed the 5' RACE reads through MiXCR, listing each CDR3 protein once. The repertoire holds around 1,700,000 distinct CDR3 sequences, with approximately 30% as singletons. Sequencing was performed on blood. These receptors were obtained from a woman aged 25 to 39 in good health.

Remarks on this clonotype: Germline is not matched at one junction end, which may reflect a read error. CDR3 region: CASRARADAQYF. CDR3 in DNA: TGTGCCAGCAGAGCCAGAGCAGATGCGCAGTATTTT. The chain couples TRBV12-3 or TRBV12-4 to TRBJ2-3; the D is unclear. The CDR3 extends over 12 amino acids.

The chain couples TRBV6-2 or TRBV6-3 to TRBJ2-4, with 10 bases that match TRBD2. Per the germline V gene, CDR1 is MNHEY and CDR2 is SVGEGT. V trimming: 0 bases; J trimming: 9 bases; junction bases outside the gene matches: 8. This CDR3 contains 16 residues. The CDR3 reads CASSYSLAGERGIQYF. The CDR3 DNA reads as TGTGCCAGCAGTTACTCCCTAGCGGGAGAGAGAGGCATTCAGTACTTC.

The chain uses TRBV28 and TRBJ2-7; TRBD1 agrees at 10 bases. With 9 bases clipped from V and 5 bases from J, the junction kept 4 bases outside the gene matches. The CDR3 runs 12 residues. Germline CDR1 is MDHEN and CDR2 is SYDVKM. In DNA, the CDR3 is TGTGCCAGTACGACAGGGGGCAACGAGCAGTACTTC. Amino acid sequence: CASTTGGNEQYF.

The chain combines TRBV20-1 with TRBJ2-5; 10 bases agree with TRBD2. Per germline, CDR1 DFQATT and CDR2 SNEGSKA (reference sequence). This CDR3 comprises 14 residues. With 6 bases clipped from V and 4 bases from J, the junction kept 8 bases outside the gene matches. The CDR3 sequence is CSAPPSGSAETQYF. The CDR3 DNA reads TGCAGTGCGCCGCCTAGCGGGAGTGCAGAGACCCAGTACTTC.

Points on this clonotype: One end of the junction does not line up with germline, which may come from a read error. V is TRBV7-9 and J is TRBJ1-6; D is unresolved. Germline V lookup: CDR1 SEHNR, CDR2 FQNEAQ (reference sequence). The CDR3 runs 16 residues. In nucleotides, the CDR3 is TGTGCCGGCAGCCTCGCAACGGGCGGACGGAATTCACCCCTCCACTTT. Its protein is CAGSLATGGRNSPLHF.

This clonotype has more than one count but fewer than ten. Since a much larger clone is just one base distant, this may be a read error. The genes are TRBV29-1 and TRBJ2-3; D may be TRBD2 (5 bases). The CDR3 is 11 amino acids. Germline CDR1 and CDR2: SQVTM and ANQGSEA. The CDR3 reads CSVGSTDAQYF. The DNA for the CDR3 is TGCAGCGTGGGGAGCACAGATGCGCAGTATTTT.

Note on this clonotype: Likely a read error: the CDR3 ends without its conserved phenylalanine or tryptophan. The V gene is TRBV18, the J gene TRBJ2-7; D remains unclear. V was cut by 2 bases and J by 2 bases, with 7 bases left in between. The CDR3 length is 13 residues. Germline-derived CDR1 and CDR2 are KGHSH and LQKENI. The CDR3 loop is CASSPALTYEQYC. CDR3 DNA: TGTGCCAGCTCACCAGCACTTACCTACGAGCAGTACTGC.

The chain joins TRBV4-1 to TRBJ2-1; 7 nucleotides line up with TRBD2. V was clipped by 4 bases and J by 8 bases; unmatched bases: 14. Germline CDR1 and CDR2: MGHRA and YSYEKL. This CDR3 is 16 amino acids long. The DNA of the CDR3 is TGCGCCAGCAGCCCCTTGACGGGGGGAAGGGGCCATGAGCAGTTCTTC. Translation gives CASSPLTGGRGHEQFF.

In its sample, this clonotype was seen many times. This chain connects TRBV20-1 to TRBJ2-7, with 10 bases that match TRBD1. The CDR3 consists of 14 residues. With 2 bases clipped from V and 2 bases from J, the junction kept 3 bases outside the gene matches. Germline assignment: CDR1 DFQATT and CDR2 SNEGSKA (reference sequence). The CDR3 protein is CSARHGQGAYEQYF. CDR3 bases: TGCAGTGCTAGACACGGACAGGGGGCCTACGAGCAGTACTTC.

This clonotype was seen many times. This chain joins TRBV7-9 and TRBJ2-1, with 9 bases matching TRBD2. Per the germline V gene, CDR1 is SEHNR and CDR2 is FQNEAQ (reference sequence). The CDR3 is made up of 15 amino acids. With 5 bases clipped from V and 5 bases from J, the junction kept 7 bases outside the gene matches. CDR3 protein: CASSILSGRNNEQFF. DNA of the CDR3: TGTGCCAGCAGCATTCTTAGCGGGAGAAACAATGAGCAGTTCTTC.

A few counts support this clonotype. The CDR3 region is CSARVGTEEQFF. Here the CDR3 DNA reads TGCAGTGCCAGGGTCGGTACCGAGGAGCAGTTCTTC. The chain has TRBV20-1 and TRBJ2-1; D is perhaps TRBD1 (5 bases). The CDR3 totals 12 residues. Germline values: CDR1 DFQATT, CDR2 SNEGSKA (reference sequence). V lost 6 bases and J 10 bases, leaving 16 bases between the germline ends.

CDR3 DNA: TGTGCCAGCAGCCGGGGACTAGTACAAGGCGAGACCCAGTTCTTC. This gives the protein CASSRGLVQGETQFF. The chain couples TRBV12-3 or TRBV12-4 to TRBJ2-1, with 8 bases aligning to TRBD2. Losses at the gene ends were 6 bases for V and 13 bases for J; bases not matched to a gene: 17. CDR3 size: 15 residues.

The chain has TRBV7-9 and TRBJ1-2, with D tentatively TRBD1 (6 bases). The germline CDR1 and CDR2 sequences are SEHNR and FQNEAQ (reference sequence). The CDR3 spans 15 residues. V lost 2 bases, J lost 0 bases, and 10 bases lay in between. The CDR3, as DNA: TGTGCCAGCAGCTTAAAGGACAGTCCTAACTATGGCTACACCTTC. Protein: CASSLKDSPNYGYTF.

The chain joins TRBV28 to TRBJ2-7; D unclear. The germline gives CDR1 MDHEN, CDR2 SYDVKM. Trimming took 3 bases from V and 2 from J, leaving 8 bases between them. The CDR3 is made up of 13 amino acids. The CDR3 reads CASSFLRTYEQYF. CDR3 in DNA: TGTGCCAGCAGTTTTCTGAGAACCTACGAGCAGTACTTC.

The CDR3 loop is CASSDDRSYGYTF. The CDR3 bases are TGTGCCAGCAGCGACGACAGATCCTACGGCTACACCTTC. V and J are TRBV7-9 and TRBJ1-2; perhaps TRBD1 as D (5 bases). The V end lost 5 bases, the J end lost 8 bases, and 15 bases lay between the germline ends. In germline, CDR1 is SEHNR, CDR2 FQNEAQ (reference sequence). This CDR3 region has 13 residues.

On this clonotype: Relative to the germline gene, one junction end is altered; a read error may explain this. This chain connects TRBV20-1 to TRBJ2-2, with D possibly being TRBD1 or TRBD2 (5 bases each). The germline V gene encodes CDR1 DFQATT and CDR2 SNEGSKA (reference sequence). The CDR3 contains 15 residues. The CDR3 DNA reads TGCAGTGCTGGACGATACGGGACCACCGCCGGGGAGCGGTTTTTT. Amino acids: CSAGRYGTTAGERFF.

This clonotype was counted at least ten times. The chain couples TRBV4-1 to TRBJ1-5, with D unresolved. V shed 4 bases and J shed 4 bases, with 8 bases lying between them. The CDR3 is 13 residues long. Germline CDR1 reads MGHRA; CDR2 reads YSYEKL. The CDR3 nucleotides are TGCGCCAGCAGCCCCTTACCTAATCAGCCCCAGCATTTT. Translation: CASSPLPNQPQHF.

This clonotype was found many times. The CDR3 loop is CSARTSGRTTYEQYF. The CDR3 DNA reads TGCAGTGCGAGGACTAGCGGGAGGACTACCTACGAGCAGTACTTC. The chain uses TRBV20-1 and TRBJ2-7, with TRBD2 matching over 14 bases. V dropped 6 bases and J dropped 2; count of bases not matched to a gene: 6. The length of the CDR3 is 15 residues. CDR1 and CDR2 from the germline V gene are DFQATT and SNEGSKA (reference sequence).

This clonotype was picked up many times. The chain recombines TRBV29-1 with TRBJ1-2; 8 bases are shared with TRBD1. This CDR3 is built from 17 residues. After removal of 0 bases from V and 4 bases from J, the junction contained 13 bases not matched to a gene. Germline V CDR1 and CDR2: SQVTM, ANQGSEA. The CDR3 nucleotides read TGCAGCGTTGAAGATAGAGTCCCCGGGACAGGTCCCTATGGCTACACCTTC. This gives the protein CSVEDRVPGTGPYGYTF.

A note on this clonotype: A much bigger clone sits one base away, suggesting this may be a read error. CDR3 sequence: CASRNDRGQYGQYF. The CDR3 bases are TGCGCCAGTCGCAATGACAGGGGGCAATACGGGCAGTACTTC. The chain uses TRBV10-2 and TRBJ2-4; TRBD1 matches 10 bases. Germline CDR1 is WSHSY and CDR2 is SAAADI. The CDR3 spans 14 residues. The V gene end was trimmed by 9 bases and the J gene end by 13 bases; junction bases not matched to a gene: 15.

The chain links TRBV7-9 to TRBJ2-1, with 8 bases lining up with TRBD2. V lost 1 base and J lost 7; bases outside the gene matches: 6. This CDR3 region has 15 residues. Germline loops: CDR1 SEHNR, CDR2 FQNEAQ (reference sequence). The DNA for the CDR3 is TGTGCCAGCAGCTTAGTAGCGGGAAAGTCGAATGAGCAGTTCTTC. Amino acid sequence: CASSLVAGKSNEQFF.

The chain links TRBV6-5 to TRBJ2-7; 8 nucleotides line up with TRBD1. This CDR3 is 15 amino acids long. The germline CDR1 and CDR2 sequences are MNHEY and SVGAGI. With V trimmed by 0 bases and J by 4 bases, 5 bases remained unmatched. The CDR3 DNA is TGTGCCAGCAGTTACTCCGGGACAGGTGAATACGAGCAGTACTTC. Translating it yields CASSYSGTGEYEQYF.

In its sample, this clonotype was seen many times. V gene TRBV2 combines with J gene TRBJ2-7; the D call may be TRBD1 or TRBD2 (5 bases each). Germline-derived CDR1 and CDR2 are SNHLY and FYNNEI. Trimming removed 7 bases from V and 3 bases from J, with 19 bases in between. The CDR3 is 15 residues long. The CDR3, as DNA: TGTGCCAGCATCTTGGATGAGGGGATAAGCTACGAGCAGTACTTC. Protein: CASILDEGISYEQYF.

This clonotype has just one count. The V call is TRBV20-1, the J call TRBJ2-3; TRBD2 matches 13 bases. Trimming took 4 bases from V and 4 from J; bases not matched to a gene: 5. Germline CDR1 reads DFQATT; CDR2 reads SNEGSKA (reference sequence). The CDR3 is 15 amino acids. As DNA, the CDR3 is TGCAGTGCTACCAGACTAGCGGGAGGATCAGATACGCAGTATTTT. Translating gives CSATRLAGGSDTQYF.

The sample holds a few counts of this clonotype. As DNA, the CDR3 is TGCGCCAGCAGCTGTGGGCTCTCCTACAATGAGCAGTTCTTC. Translation gives CASSCGLSYNEQFF. The chain is built from TRBV5-1 and TRBJ2-1; D is unresolved. V shed 3 bases and J shed 0 bases, with 7 bases lying between them. Germline V gene sequence: CDR1 SGHRS, CDR2 YFSETQ. The CDR3 has 14 amino acids.

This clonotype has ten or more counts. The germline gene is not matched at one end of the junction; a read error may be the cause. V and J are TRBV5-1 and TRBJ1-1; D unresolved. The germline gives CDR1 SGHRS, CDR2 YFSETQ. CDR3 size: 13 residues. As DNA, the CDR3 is TGTGCCAGCAGCTTAGACATGAACACTGAAGCTTTCTTT. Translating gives CASSLDMNTEAFF. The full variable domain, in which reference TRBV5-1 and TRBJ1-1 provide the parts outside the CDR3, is KAGVTQTPRYLIKTRGQQVTLSCSPISGHRSVSWYQQTPGQGLQFLFEYFSETQRNKGNFPGRFSGRQFSNSRSEMNVSTLELGDSALYLCASSLDMNTEAFFGQGTRLTVV.

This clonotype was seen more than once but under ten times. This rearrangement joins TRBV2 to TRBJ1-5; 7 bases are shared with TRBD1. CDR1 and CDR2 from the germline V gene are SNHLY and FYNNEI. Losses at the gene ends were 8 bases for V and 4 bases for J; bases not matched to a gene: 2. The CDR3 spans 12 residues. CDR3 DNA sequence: TGTGCCAGCCAGACAGGGAATCAGCCCCAGCATTTT. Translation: CASQTGNQPQHF. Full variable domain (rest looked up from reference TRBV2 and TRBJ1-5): EPEVTQTPSHQVTQMGQEVILRCVPISNHLYFYWYRQILGQKVEFLVSFYNNEISEKSEIFDDQFSVERPDGSNFTLKIRSTKLEDSAMYFCASQTGNQPQHFGDGTRLSIL.

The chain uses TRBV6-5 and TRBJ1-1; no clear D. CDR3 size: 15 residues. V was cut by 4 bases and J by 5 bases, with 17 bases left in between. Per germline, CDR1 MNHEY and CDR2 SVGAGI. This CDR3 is CASSSGWRRNTEAFF. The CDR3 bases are TGTGCCAGCAGTTCGGGTTGGAGGAGAAATACTGAAGCTTTCTTT.

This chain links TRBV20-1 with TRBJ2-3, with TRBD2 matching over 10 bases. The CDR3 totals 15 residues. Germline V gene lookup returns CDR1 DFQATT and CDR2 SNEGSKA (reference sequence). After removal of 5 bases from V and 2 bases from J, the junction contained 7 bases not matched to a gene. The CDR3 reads CSAYLAGVITDTQYF. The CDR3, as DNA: TGCAGTGCTTACCTAGCGGGGGTCATCACAGATACGCAGTATTTT.

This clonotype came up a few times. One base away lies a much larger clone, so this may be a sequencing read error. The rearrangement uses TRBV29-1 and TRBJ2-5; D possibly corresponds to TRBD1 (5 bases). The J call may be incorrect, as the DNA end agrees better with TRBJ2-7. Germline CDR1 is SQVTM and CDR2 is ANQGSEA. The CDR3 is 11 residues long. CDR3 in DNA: TGCAGCGTTACTCAGGGCCACGAGCAGTACTTC. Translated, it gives CSVTQGHEQYF.